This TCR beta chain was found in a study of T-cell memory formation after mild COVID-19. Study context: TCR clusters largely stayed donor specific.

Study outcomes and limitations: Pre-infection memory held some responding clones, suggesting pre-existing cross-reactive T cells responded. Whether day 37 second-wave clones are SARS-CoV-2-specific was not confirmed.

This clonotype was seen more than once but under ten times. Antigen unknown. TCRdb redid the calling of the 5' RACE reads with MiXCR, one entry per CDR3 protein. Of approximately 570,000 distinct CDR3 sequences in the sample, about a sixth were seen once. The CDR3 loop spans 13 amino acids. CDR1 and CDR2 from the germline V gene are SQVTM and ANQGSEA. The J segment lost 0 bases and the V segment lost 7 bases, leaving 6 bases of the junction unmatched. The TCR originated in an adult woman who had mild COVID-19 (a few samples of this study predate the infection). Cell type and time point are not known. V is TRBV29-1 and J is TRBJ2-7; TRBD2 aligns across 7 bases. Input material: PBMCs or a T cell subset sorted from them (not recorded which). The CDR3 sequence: CSGVERGSYEQYF. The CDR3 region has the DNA TGCAGCGGAGTGGAGCGGGGCTCCTACGAGCAGTACTTC.